Described below is a single TCR beta chain sequence and its context. As yet, its antigen is unknown. The assay was immunoSEQ multiplex PCR, and TCRdb's table has in-frame clones only and misses some. This sample has around 9,400 clones, with more than 70% found just once. Methotrexate plus calcineurin inhibitor accompanied controls' myeloablative marrow transplants; sampling was 1 year later. The sample originates from a study of T cells after posttransplantation cyclophosphamide. Points from the study as a whole: Donor-recipient repertoire similarity was low at 1-2 months, rising over year one.

This CDR3 comprises 20 residues. Germline lookup yields CDR1 SGHTA and CDR2 FQGTGA. The V end lost 1 base, the J end lost 4 bases, and 23 bases lay between the germline ends. This receptor was taken from a male patient between 50 and 60 years old who received an allogeneic stem cell transplant from an unrelated donor, was CMV-positive, and had chronic GVHD only. Some T cells may arise from the graft donor. The gene calls are TRBV7-3 and TRBJ2-6; perhaps TRBD2 as D (7 bases). This specimen consisted of PBMCs, obtained 420 to 450 days after allogeneic stem cell transplant with calcineurin inhibitor and methotrexate. CDR3 loop: CASSLIGPPRGGFGANVLTF. The CDR3 DNA is TGTGCCAGCAGCTTAATAGGGCCGCCTAGGGGGGGGTTCGGGGCCAACGTCCTGACTTTC.